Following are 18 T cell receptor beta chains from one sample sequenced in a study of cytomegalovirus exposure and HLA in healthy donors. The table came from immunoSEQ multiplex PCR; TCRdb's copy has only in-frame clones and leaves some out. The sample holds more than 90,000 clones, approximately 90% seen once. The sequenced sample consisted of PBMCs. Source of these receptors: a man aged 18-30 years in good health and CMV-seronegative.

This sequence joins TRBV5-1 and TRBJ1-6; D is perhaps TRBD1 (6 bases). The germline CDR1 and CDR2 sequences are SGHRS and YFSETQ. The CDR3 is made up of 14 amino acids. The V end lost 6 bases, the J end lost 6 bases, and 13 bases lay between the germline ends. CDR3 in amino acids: CASTQGQLNSPLHF. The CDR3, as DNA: TGCGCCAGCACCCAAGGACAGCTTAATTCACCCCTCCACTTT.

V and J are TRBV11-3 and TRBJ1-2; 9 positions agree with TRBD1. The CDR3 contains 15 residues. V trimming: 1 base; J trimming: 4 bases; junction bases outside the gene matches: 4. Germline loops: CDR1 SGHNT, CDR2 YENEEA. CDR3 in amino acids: CASSLAADRGYGYTF. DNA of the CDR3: TGTGCCAGCAGCTTAGCCGCGGACAGGGGCTATGGCTACACCTTC. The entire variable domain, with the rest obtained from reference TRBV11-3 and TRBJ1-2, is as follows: EAGVVQSPRYKIIEKKQPVAFWCNPISGHNTLYWYLQNLGQGPELLIRYENEEAVDDSQLPKDRFSAERLKGVDSTLKIQPAELGDSAVYLCASSLAADRGYGYTFGSGTRLTVV.

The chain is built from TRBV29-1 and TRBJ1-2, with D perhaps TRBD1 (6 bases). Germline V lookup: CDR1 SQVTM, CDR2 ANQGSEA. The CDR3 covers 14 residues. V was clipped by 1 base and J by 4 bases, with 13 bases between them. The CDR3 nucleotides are TGCAGCGTTGAAGTAAGGACAGCTGGCTATGGCTACACCTTC. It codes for CSVEVRTAGYGYTF.

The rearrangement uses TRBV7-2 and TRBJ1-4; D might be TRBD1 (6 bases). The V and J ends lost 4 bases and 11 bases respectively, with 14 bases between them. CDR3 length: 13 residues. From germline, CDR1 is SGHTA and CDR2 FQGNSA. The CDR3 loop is CASSSGGFAKLFF. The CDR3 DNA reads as TGTGCCAGCAGCTCGGGGGGCTTTGCGAAACTGTTTTTT.

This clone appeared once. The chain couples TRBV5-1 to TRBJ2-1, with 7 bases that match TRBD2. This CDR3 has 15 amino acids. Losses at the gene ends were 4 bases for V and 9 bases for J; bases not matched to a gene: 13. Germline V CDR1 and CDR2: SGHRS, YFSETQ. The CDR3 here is CASSLSNGLVSEQFF. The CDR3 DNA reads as TGCGCCAGCAGCCTGTCGAACGGACTAGTGAGTGAGCAGTTCTTC.

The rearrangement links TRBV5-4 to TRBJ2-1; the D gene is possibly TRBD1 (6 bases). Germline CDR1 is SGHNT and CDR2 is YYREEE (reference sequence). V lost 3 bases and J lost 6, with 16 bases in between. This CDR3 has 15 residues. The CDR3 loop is CASSSGQPLGNEQFF. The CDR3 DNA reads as TGTGCCAGCAGCTCCGGACAGCCCTTGGGCAATGAGCAGTTCTTC.

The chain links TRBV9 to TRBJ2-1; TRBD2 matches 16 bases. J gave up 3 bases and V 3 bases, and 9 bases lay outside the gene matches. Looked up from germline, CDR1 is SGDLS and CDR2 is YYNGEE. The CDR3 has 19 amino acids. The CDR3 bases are TGTGCCAGCAGCGAATCCGGGACTAGCGGGGGGGCTTTCTACAATGAGCAGTTCTTC. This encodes CASSESGTSGGAFYNEQFF.

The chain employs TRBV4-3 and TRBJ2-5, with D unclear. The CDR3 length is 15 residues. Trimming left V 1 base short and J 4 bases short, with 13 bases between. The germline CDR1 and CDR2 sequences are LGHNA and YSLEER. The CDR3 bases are TGCGCCAGCAGCCAAGCTTTTCTTATAGCAGAGACCCAGTACTTC. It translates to CASSQAFLIAETQYF.

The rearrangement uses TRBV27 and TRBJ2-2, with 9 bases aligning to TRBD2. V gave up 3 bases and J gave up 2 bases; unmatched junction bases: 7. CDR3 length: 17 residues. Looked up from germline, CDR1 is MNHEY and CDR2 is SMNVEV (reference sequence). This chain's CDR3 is CASSFRRLAANTGELFF. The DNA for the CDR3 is TGTGCCAGCAGTTTCCGTCGACTAGCGGCCAACACCGGGGAGCTGTTTTTT.

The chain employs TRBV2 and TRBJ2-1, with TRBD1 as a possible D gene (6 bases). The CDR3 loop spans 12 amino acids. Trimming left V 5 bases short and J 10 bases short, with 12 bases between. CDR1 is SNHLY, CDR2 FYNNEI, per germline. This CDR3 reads CASSLQGGEQFF. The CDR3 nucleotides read TGTGCCAGCAGTTTACAGGGTGGAGAGCAGTTCTTC.

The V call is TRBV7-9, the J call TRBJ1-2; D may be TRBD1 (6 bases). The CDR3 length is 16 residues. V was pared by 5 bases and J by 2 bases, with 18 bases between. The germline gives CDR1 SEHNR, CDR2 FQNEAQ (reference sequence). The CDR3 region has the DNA TGTGCCAGCAGCGGTCGAGCTCGGGGGGCGAACTATGGCTACACCTTC. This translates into CASSGRARGANYGYTF.

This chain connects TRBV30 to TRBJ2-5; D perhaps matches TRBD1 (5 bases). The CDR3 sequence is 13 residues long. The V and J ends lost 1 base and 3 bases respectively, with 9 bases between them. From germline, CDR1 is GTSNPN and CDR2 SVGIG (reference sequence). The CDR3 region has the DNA TGTGCCTGGAGTGGGACATCCAAAGAGACCCAGTACTTC. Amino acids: CAWSGTSKETQYF. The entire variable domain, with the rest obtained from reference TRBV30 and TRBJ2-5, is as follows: SQTIHQWPATLVQPVGSPLSLECTVEGTSNPNLYWYRQAAGRGLQLLFYSVGIGQISSEVPQNLSASRPQDRQFILSSKKLLLSDSGFYLCAWSGTSKETQYFGPGTRLLVL.

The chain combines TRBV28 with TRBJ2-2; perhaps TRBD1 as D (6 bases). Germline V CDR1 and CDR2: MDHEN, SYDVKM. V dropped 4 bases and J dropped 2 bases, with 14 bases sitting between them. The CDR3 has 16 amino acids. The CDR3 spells CASSSRRGPNTGELFF. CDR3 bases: TGTGCCAGCAGTTCACGCAGGGGTCCTAACACCGGGGAGCTGTTTTTT.

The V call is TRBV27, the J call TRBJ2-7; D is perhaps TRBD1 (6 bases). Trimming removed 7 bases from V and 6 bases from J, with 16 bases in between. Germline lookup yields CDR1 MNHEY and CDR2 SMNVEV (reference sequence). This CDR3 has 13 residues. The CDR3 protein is CASTWDKFGEQYF. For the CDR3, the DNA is TGTGCCAGCACCTGGGACAAGTTTGGCGAGCAGTACTTC.

In DNA form, the CDR3 reads TGCGCCAGCTCCCTTGGGGGGAGCTATGGCTACACCTTC. Translated: CASSLGGSYGYTF. The rearrangement joins TRBV5-1 to TRBJ1-2; D is possibly TRBD1 (5 bases). The CDR3 contains 13 residues. The germline V gene encodes CDR1 SGHRS and CDR2 YFSETQ. V lost 7 bases, J lost 4 bases, and 14 bases lay in between.

CDR3 sequence: CASSLGQGPYEQYF. As DNA, the CDR3 is TGTGCCAGCAGTTTAGGACAGGGCCCCTACGAGCAGTACTTC. The V and J genes are TRBV28 and TRBJ2-7; 8 nucleotides agree with TRBD1. Trimming cost V 2 bases and J 2 bases; bases outside gene matches: 2. Germline V gives CDR1 MDHEN, CDR2 SYDVKM. The CDR3 runs 14 residues. Drawing the rest from reference TRBV28 and TRBJ2-7, the complete variable domain is DVKVTQSSRYLVKRTGEKVFLECVQDMDHENMFWYRQDPGLGLRLIYFSYDVKMKEKGDIPEGYSVSREKKERFSLILESASTNQTSMYLCASSLGQGPYEQYFGPGTRLTVT.

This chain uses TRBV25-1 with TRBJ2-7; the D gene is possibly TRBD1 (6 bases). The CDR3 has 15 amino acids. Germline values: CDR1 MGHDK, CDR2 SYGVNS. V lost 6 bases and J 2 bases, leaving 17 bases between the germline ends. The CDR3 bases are TGTGCCAGCAGCACCTCCAGGACAGCCACCTACGAGCAGTACTTC. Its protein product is CASSTSRTATYEQYF.

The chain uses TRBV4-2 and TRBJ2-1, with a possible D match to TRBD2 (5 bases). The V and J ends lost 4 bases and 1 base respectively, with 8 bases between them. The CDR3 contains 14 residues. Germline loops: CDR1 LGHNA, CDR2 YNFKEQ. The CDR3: CASSRERSYNEQFF. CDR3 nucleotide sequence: TGTGCCAGCAGCCGGGAGAGGTCCTACAATGAGCAGTTCTTC.